Each of the 21 T cell receptor beta chains below was sequenced from the same sample in a study of blood T cells in healthy people across ages (dated by TCRdb to 2015 to 2017). Library method: 5' RACE. Sequencing was carried out with an Illumina HiSeq 2500. A second PCR of roughly 7 to 11 cycles was performed with a sample-barcoded 5' primer and a J-beta primer mix. TCRdb applied fastp at Q25 and MiXCR to the public reads, then kept only in-frame beta chains. Here each entry gathers all rows of one CDR3 protein and keeps the most common genes and DNA. Across this sample there are hundreds of thousands of distinct CDR3 sequences, with roughly 32% seen only once. Approximately 15% of the sample lies in the top ten. The source material was blood. These receptors came from an elderly woman in good health. Donor details come from another sample of the same person, matched by shared clones.

The chain links TRBV12-3 or TRBV12-4 to TRBJ2-3; 8 bases line up with TRBD1. With 5 bases clipped from V and 13 bases from J, the junction kept 17 bases outside the gene matches. The CDR3 consists of 15 residues. CDR3 in DNA: TGTGCCAGCAGTCCCTACAGGGGGAGCACAGATGCGGAGTATTTT. It codes for CASSPYRGSTDAEYF.

The V call is TRBV28, the J call TRBJ1-2; no definite D call. The germline V and J ends were trimmed by 11 bases and 5 bases, with 21 bases remaining between them. The CDR3 has 14 amino acids. Germline V gene lookup returns CDR1 MDHEN and CDR2 SYDVKM. CDR3 residues: CAVKEGPREYGYTF. The CDR3 region has the DNA TGTGCCGTCAAGGAAGGCCCTCGGGAGTATGGCTACACCTTC.

This clonotype came up many times. The genes are TRBV20-1 and TRBJ2-5, with 10 bases matching TRBD2. CDR3 length: 14 amino acids. V was clipped by 6 bases and J by 6 bases; unmatched bases: 10. Germline CDR1 reads DFQATT; CDR2 reads SNEGSKA (reference sequence). The CDR3 bases are TGCAGTGCACCCCTAGCGGGGGTTCTTCAGACCCAGTACTTC. Translation: CSAPLAGVLQTQYF.

The V gene is TRBV6-5, the J gene TRBJ1-2; the D is unclear. The germline CDR1 and CDR2 sequences are MNHEY and SVGAGI. The CDR3 sequence is 11 residues long. Trimming took off 6 bases at V and 4 bases at J, with 6 bases between the two ends. CDR3 protein: CASRRSYGYTF. Here the CDR3 DNA reads TGTGCCAGCAGAAGAAGCTATGGCTACACCTTC.

This clonotype occurred many times. The chain carries TRBV20-1 and TRBJ2-7; D possibly corresponds to TRBD1 (5 bases). The CDR3 consists of 14 residues. The V and J ends lost 2 bases and 4 bases respectively, with 15 bases between them. Germline V gene sequence: CDR1 DFQATT, CDR2 SNEGSKA (reference sequence). CDR3 DNA: TGCAGTGCTAGATACCCAGGGCATCCATACGAGCAGTACTTC. This encodes CSARYPGHPYEQYF.

Regarding this clonotype: A read error may be the cause here, since a much bigger clone is one base away. The chain combines TRBV19 with TRBJ2-7, with D possibly matching TRBD1 (7 bases). This CDR3 has 14 amino acids. Trimming shortened V by 5 bases and J by 4 bases, and 15 bases separated the two germline ends. The V gene's germline CDR1 is LNHDA and CDR2 SQIVND (reference sequence). CDR3 bases: TGTGCCAGTAGTGTCCACAGGGGAGGATACGAGCAGTACTTC. Translated: CASSVHRGGYEQYF.

This clonotype came up a few times. This chain joins TRBV3-1 and TRBJ1-1; no firm D call. Trimming removed 4 bases at V and 1 base at J, with 10 bases between. CDR1 is LGHDT, CDR2 YNNKEL, per germline (reference sequence). CDR3 length equals 14 residues. The CDR3 loop reads CASSRKLQNTEAFF. The CDR3 region has the DNA TGTGCCAGCAGCCGAAAATTACAGAACACTGAAGCTTTCTTT.

The chain couples TRBV6-5 to TRBJ2-1, with TRBD2 matching 7 bases. Germline CDR1 and CDR2: MNHEY and SVGAGI. The trim removed 6 bases at V and 3 bases at J, leaving 5 bases unmatched. This CDR3 comprises 14 residues. In DNA form, the CDR3 reads TGTGCCAGCAGGTACCTAGCGGACTACAATGAGCAGTTCTTC. Protein product: CASRYLADYNEQFF.

To note about this clonotype: It may be a read error: a sequence one base away is much more abundant. The chain recombines TRBV20-1 with TRBJ2-5; 8 bases match TRBD2. Germline lookup yields CDR1 DFQATT and CDR2 SNEGSKA (reference sequence). This CDR3 has 15 amino acids. The V gene end was trimmed by 0 bases and the J gene end by 11 bases; junction bases not matched to a gene: 14. In DNA form, the CDR3 reads TGCAGTGCTAGAGATCTTCGGGGGGGCTACAATGAGCAGTACTTC. It is translated as CSARDLRGGYNEQYF.

The J gene is TRBJ2-6, the V gene TRBV24-1; D unresolved. From germline, CDR1 is KGHDR and CDR2 SFDVKD. V lost 2 bases, J lost 4 bases, and 2 bases lay in between. The CDR3 is 13 residues long. In nucleotides, the CDR3 is TGTGCCACCAGTGATTCCGGGGCCAACGTCCTGACTTTC. Its translation is CATSDSGANVLTF.

This chain joins TRBV20-1 and TRBJ2-5, with TRBD2 as a possible D gene (5 bases). The germline CDR1 and CDR2 sequences are DFQATT and SNEGSKA (reference sequence). V was cut by 6 bases and J by 0 bases, with 8 bases left in between. The CDR3 is 12 amino acids. CDR3: CSAETNQETQYF. Here the CDR3 DNA reads TGCAGTGCAGAGACTAACCAAGAGACCCAGTACTTC.

This clonotype came up many times. The CDR3 spells CASSLGDRVTEQYF. For the CDR3, the DNA is TGCGCCAGCAGCTTGGGAGACAGGGTCACCGAGCAGTACTTC. V and J are TRBV5-1 and TRBJ2-7; the match to TRBD1 covers 7 bases. Per germline, CDR1 SGHRS and CDR2 YFSETQ. The CDR3 is made up of 14 amino acids. The junction had 6 bases not matched to a gene; V was cut back by 0 bases and J by 6 bases.

About this clonotype: The CDR3 does not close with the conserved phenylalanine or tryptophan, likely indicating a read error. The J gene is TRBJ2-3, the V gene TRBV12-3 or TRBV12-4; D is unclear. The CDR3 consists of 13 residues. CDR3 sequence reads: CASSRVTTDAQYS. In DNA form, the CDR3 reads TGTGCCAGCAGTCGTGTGACCACAGATGCGCAGTATTCT.

CDR3 residues: CASSQERPAESGYTF. The CDR3 DNA reads as TGTGCCAGCAGCCAAGAGAGGCCTGCGGAGAGTGGCTACACCTTC. The chain carries TRBV3-1 and TRBJ1-2; no firm D call. Germline CDR1 is LGHDT and CDR2 is YNNKEL (reference sequence). The CDR3 runs 15 residues. V lost 0 bases, J lost 7 bases, and 15 bases lay in between. Full variable domain (outside the CDR3, taken from reference TRBV3-1 and TRBJ1-2): DTAVSQTPKYLVTQMGNDKSIKCEQNLGHDTMYWYKQDSKKFLKIMFSYNNKELIINETVPNRFSPKSPDKAHLNLHINSLELGDSAVYFCASSQERPAESGYTFGSGTRLTVV.

This clonotype was counted ten times or more. This chain connects TRBV7-2 to TRBJ1-1; TRBD1 matches 7 bases. After removal of 6 bases from V and 6 bases from J, the junction contained 10 bases not matched to a gene. This CDR3 spans 14 amino acids. Per the germline V gene, CDR1 is SGHTA and CDR2 is FQGNSA. The CDR3 is CASSPLTGEAEAFF. CDR3 bases: TGTGCCAGCAGTCCCTTAACAGGGGAGGCTGAAGCTTTCTTT.

This clonotype appeared a single time. V and J are TRBV5-1 and TRBJ2-5; D is perhaps TRBD2 (5 bases). Trimming shortened V by 6 bases and J by 13 bases, and 16 bases separated the two germline ends. The CDR3 is 11 residues long. Germline lookup yields CDR1 SGHRS and CDR2 YFSETQ. CDR3 in DNA: TGCGCCAGCATTGCGGACGGGGAGCGGTACTTC. Translation gives CASIADGERYF.

About this clonotype: A much more abundant neighbour one base away suggests this may be a read error. The V call is TRBV5-1, the J call TRBJ1-6; TRBD1 aligns across 7 bases. Germline V CDR1 and CDR2: SGHRS, YFSETQ. V was clipped by 2 bases and J by 11 bases; unmatched bases: 4. The CDR3 totals 13 residues. This CDR3 is CASSLNRGPPLHF. The CDR3 DNA follows: TGCGCCAGCAGCTTAAACAGGGGTCCACCCCTCCACTTT. Complete variable domain (other parts from reference TRBV5-1 and TRBJ1-6): KAGVTQTPRYLIKTRGQQVTLSCSPISGHRSVSWYQQTPGQGLQFLFEYFSETQRNKGNFPGRFSGRQFSNSRSEMNVSTLELGDSALYLCASSLNRGPPLHFGNGTRLTVT.

The chain couples TRBV2 to TRBJ2-7; the D gene could be TRBD1 or TRBD2 (5 bases each). This CDR3 is 13 amino acids long. Germline V lookup: CDR1 SNHLY, CDR2 FYNNEI. V lost 1 base and J lost 7, with 11 bases in between. The chain's CDR3 is CASSEGQWGEQYF. The CDR3 DNA follows: TGTGCCAGCAGTGAAGGTCAGTGGGGGGAGCAGTACTTC.

This clonotype was seen only a few times. This chain links TRBV6-6 with TRBJ2-6; no clear D. Trimming took 11 bases from V and 0 from J, leaving 11 bases between them. The CDR3 is made up of 14 amino acids. Per germline, CDR1 MNHNY and CDR2 SVGAGI (reference sequence). CDR3 sequence: CAGQIGSGANVLTF. The CDR3 coding sequence is TGTGCCGGCCAAATCGGCTCTGGGGCCAACGTCCTGACTTTC.

Ten or more counts support this clonotype. This chain uses TRBV3-1 with TRBJ2-1; 10 positions agree with TRBD2. The germline V gene encodes CDR1 LGHDT and CDR2 YNNKEL (reference sequence). V was pared by 0 bases and J by 3 bases, with 2 bases of the junction left unmatched. CDR3 length: 16 residues. The chain's CDR3 is CASSQETSGFYNEQFF. In DNA form, the CDR3 reads TGTGCCAGCAGCCAAGAGACTAGCGGGTTCTACAATGAGCAGTTCTTC.

This clonotype was detected only a few times. Possible read error: a much larger clone is one base away. The chain carries TRBV7-2 and TRBJ2-1; D is undetermined. Trimming left V 5 bases short and J 9 bases short, with 14 bases between. The CDR3 runs to 13 residues. Per the germline V gene, CDR1 is SGHTA and CDR2 is FQGNSA. As DNA, the CDR3 is TGTGCCAGCAGCCCCGCCCGCAGAAGTGAGCAGTTCTTC. It yields the protein CASSPARRSEQFF.